These 8 T cell receptor beta chains were sequenced from one sample in a study of T cell responses to AZD1222 COVID-19 vaccine. Only in-frame clones appear in the TCRdb table, and some are missing; sequencing was by immunoSEQ multiplex PCR. The sample contains roughly 150,000 clones, around 93% of which appear only once. Source: peripheral blood, taken on day 0 of AZD1222 vaccination. The receptor set was obtained from an adult in good health.

This chain uses TRBV4-1 with TRBJ2-7; 8 bases fit TRBD2. Trimming removed 5 bases from V and 0 bases from J; junction bases left unmatched: 6. CDR1 and CDR2 (germline): MGHRA, YSYEKL. This CDR3 has 15 amino acids. In DNA form, the CDR3 reads TGCGCCAGCAGCTATGAAGCGGGGGCCTCCTACGAGCAGTACTTC. Protein: CASSYEAGASYEQYF.

This chain connects TRBV4-1 to TRBJ1-5; 8 bases match TRBD1. From germline, CDR1 is MGHRA and CDR2 YSYEKL. The length of the CDR3 is 15 residues. Germline trimming cut 4 bases from V and 5 bases from J; bases unmatched to any gene: 7. CDR3 nucleotide sequence: TGCGCCAGCAGCCCGGGGGACAGGCTGTATCAGCCCCAGCATTTT. Translation: CASSPGDRLYQPQHF.

The chain employs TRBV6-5 and TRBJ1-6, with D perhaps matching TRBD1 (5 bases). The CDR3 sequence is 13 residues long. Germline assignment: CDR1 MNHEY and CDR2 SVGAGI. V was cut by 6 bases and J by 7 bases, with 10 bases left in between. Here the CDR3 reads CASSRDGNSPLHF. DNA of the CDR3: TGTGCCAGCAGCCGGGACGGAAATTCACCCCTCCACTTT.

The rearrangement links TRBV24-1 to TRBJ2-7, with D perhaps TRBD1 (5 bases). Looked up from germline, CDR1 is KGHDR and CDR2 is SFDVKD. The length of the CDR3 is 12 residues. V was pared by 6 bases and J by 5 bases, with 10 bases between. The CDR3 nucleotides read TGTGCCACCAGTACTTGGGGCGACGAGCAGTACTTC. It encodes CATSTWGDEQYF.

This clone was counted once. The V and J genes are TRBV3-1 (or the pseudogene TRBV3-2) and TRBJ2-1; 13 positions agree with TRBD2. Germline trimming cut 3 bases from V and 4 bases from J; bases unmatched to any gene: 3. Per germline, CDR1 LGHDT and CDR2 YNNKEL (reference sequence). The CDR3 is 16 residues long. The chain's CDR3 is CASSQGLAGNYNEQFF. CDR3 in DNA: TGTGCCAGCAGCCAGGGACTAGCGGGAAATTACAATGAGCAGTTCTTC.

The V and J genes are TRBV24-1 and TRBJ2-3; D unclear. The CDR3 is 12 amino acids. Germline CDR1 and CDR2: KGHDR and SFDVKD. V lost 9 bases to trimming and J lost 1 base, with 7 bases between them. The CDR3 is CATGGRTDTQYF. In DNA form, the CDR3 reads TGTGCCACCGGCGGCCGCACAGATACGCAGTATTTT.

The rearrangement joins TRBV5-8 to TRBJ1-3; a weak D match, TRBD1 (5 bases). Trimming removed 4 bases at V and 0 bases at J, with 17 bases between. CDR1 and CDR2 from the germline V gene are SGHTS and YDEGEE. CDR3 length: 17 residues. The CDR3 protein is CASSPRRGGYSGNTIYF. The CDR3 region has the DNA TGTGCCAGCAGCCCGCGTCGCGGGGGGTACTCTGGAAACACCATATATTTT.

The chain is built from TRBV14 and TRBJ1-1; D is undetermined. Germline CDR1 is SGHDN and CDR2 is FVKESK. V was shortened by 1 base and J by 0 bases, with 9 bases between the two germline ends. The CDR3 loop spans 15 amino acids. The CDR3 nucleotides are TGTGCCAGCAGCCAAGTGGTTAACATGAACACTGAAGCTTTCTTT. As protein: CASSQVVNMNTEAFF.